This is a list of T cell receptor beta chains from one sample in a study of T cell responses to AZD1222 COVID-19 vaccine. Clones were sequenced by immunoSEQ multiplex PCR, and TCRdb holds only the in-frame ones, with some missing. The sample has 120,000 or so clones, roughly 91% seen once. The sequencing here drew on peripheral blood, taken on day 0 of MenACWY control vaccination. The receptor source for this set is an adult in good health. The conserved cysteine and the conserved F or W are not part of the CDR3 here.

V	J	CDR3
TRBV20-1	TRBJ2-7	SASPPGTGREQY
TRBV9	TRBJ1-2	ASSVEGQSIYGYT
TRBV5-6	TRBJ1-6	ASSWTGESYNSPLH
TRBV4-2	TRBJ2-7	ASSHASWDRNSYEQY
TRBV27	TRBJ2-7	ASSSLTTYEQY
TRBV29-1	TRBJ2-2	SVARGGAGELF
TRBV15	TRBJ1-1	ATSRVAGQAEAF
TRBV5-4	TRBJ2-4	ASSLVVSSGGLAKNIQY
TRBV28	TRBJ1-5	ASSFGGLWSNQPQH
TRBV7-9	TRBJ2-7	ASRSGDSYEQY
TRBV19	TRBJ1-4	ASTPTATNEKLF
TRBV27	TRBJ2-3	ASSVLFSDTQY
TRBV10-3	TRBJ1-1	AISEDPNTNTEAF
TRBV29-1	TRBJ2-3	SVPGQGGTDTQY
TRBV28	TRBJ2-7	ASSLPGAAHYEQY
TRBV5-5	TRBJ2-5	ASSTGTVLQETQY
TRBV6-5	TRBJ1-1	ASSLTGGTEAF
TRBV19	TRBJ1-6	ASGIRTGDYSPLH
TRBV7-3	TRBJ1-4	ASKRTDSTNEKLF
TRBV18	TRBJ2-7	ASSPTVSGKWDEQY
TRBV29-1	TRBJ2-7	SVKADRGSEQY
TRBV28	TRBJ1-1	ASSTPGGRNTEAF
TRBV6-5	TRBJ2-7	ASSYYGPVSYEQY
TRBV6-2/TRBV6-3	TRBJ1-1	ASSYEQGVSMNTEAF
TRBV11-1	TRBJ2-7	ASSLFSGRSYEQY
TRBV5-1	TRBJ1-1	ASSRQGDTEAF
TRBV28	TRBJ1-2	ASSLEHTFYGYT
TRBV10-3	TRBJ2-3	AISAGTRGSTDTQY
TRBV3-1/TRBV3-2	TRBJ1-4	ASSQKQGKLF
TRBV7-2	TRBJ1-1	ASRTGGYTEAF
TRBV3-1/TRBV3-2	TRBJ2-3	ASSQPSRGTSTDTQY
TRBV5-4	TRBJ1-2	ASSLGQRIDGYT
TRBV24-1	TRBJ2-7	ATSEVTGQGSYEQY
TRBV4-2	TRBJ2-2	ASSLMGWSNAGTGELF
TRBV27	TRBJ2-7	ASSLSTTGTSGRYLSYEQY
TRBV6-5	TRBJ2-5	ASRPIGEGVTQY
TRBV18	TRBJ2-5	ASSPRGSETQY
TRBV9	TRBJ2-1	ASSVDLAGGTTHYNEQF
TRBV5-8	TRBJ1-2	ASRAVYGYT
TRBV6-4	TRBJ1-6	ASSDTRGNSPLH
TRBV7-6	TRBJ2-2	ASSPRGGAQDTGELF
TRBV29-1	TRBJ1-1	SVGAGTEAF
TRBV18	TRBJ2-7	ASSPLAISASRSYEQY